This TCR beta chain is from a study of beta chain features in type 1 diabetes. Investigators reverse transcribed all isolated RNA, so they sequenced expressed TCRB transcripts. Assay used: immunoSEQ multiplex PCR; TCRdb lists only in-frame clones, some missing. The table includes 350,000 to 400,000 clones, over 12% detected once. In its sample, this clone was seen a few times. The sample consisted of naive CD4+ T cells from blood. This clonotype was obtained from a woman younger than 30 in good health.

CDR3 residues: CASSVRTGGEETQYF. The DNA of the CDR3 is TGTGCCAGCAGCGTAAGAACAGGGGGGGAAGAGACCCAGTACTTC. The chain links TRBV9 to TRBJ2-5; D might be TRBD1 (8 bases). Trimming left V 1 base short and J 3 bases short, with 13 bases between. This CDR3 has 15 amino acids. Germline CDR1 and CDR2: SGDLS and YYNGEE.